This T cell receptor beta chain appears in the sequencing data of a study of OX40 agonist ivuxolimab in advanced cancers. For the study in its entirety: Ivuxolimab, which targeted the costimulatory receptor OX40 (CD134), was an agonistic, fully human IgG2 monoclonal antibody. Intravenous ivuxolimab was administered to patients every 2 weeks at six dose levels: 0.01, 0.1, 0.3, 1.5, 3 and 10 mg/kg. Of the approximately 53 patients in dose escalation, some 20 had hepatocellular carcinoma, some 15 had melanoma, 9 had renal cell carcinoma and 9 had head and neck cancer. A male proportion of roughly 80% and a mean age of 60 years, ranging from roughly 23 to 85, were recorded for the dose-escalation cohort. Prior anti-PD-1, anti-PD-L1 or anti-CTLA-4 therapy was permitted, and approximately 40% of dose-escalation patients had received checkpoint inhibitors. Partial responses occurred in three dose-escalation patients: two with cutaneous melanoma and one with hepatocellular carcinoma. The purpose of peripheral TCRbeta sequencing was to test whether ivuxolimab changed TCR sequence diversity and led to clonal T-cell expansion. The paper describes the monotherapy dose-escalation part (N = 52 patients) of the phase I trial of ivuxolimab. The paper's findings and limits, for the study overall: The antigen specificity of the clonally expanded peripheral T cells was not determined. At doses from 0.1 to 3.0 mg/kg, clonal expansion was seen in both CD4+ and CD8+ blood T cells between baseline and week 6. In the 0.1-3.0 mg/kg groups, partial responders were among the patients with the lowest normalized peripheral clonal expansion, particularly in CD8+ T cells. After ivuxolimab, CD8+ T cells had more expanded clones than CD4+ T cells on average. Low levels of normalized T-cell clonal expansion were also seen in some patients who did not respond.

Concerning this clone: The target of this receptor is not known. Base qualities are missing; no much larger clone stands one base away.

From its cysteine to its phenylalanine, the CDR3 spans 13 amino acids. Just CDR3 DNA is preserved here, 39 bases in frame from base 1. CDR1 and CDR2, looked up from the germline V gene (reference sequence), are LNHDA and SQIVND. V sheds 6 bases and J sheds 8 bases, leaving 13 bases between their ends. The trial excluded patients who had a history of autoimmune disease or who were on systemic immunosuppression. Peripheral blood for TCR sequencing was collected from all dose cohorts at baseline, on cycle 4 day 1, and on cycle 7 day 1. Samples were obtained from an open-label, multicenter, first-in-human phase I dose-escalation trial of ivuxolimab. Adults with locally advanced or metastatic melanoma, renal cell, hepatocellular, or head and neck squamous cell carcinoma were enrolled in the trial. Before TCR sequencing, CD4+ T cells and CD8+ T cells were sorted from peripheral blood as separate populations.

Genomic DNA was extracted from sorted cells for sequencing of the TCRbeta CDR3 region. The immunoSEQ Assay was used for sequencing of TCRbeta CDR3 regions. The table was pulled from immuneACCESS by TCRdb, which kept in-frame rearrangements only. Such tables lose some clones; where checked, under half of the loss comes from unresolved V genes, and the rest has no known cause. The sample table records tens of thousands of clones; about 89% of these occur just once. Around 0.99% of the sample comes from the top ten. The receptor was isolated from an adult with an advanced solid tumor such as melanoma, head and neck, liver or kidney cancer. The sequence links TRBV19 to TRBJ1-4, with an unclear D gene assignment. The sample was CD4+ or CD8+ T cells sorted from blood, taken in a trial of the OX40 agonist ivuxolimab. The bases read TGTGCCAGTAGCCGTATTATGGGGGAAAAACTGTTTTTT. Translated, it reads CASSRIMGEKLFF.